The present entry profiles one TCR beta chain with its context. This CDR3 contains 14 residues. Germline trimming cut 6 bases from V and 0 bases from J; bases unmatched to any gene: 4. Looked up from germline, CDR1 is LNHDA and CDR2 is SQIVND (reference sequence). This entry comes from a study of cytomegalovirus exposure and HLA in healthy donors. The protocol was immunoSEQ multiplex PCR, while the TCRdb copy is restricted to in-frame clones and leaves out a portion. The table shows 260,000 or so clones, with roughly 89% occurring only once. This chain links TRBV19 with TRBJ1-1; 7 positions agree with TRBD1. The clonotype comes from a man aged 18 to 35 in good health and CMV-seronegative. The sample taken for sequencing was PBMCs. The CDR3 nucleotides read TGTGCCAGTAGAACAGGGGAAATGAACACTGAAGCTTTCTTT. Translating gives CASRTGEMNTEAFF.